The entry below gives a single T cell receptor (beta chain) sequence along with its context. Clones were read by immunoSEQ multiplex PCR, and TCRdb kept only the in-frame ones, dropping some. The sample records about 40,000 clones, more than 85% being singletons. The CDR3 is made up of 14 amino acids. Trimming shortened V by 0 bases and J by 1 base, and 7 bases separated the two germline ends. Germline lookup yields CDR1 SGHDT and CDR2 YYEEEE. These data come from a study of T cell changes during pregnancy in multiple sclerosis. This receptor was taken from a female donor with multiple sclerosis, enrolled in a pregnancy study. The rearrangement links TRBV5-6 to TRBJ2-5; D is unresolved. The specimen was CD8+ T cells from peripheral blood mononuclear cells, collected before pregnancy. The CDR3 sequence: CASSLAAVQETQYF. The CDR3 coding sequence is TGTGCCAGCAGCTTGGCCGCAGTCCAAGAGACCCAGTACTTC.